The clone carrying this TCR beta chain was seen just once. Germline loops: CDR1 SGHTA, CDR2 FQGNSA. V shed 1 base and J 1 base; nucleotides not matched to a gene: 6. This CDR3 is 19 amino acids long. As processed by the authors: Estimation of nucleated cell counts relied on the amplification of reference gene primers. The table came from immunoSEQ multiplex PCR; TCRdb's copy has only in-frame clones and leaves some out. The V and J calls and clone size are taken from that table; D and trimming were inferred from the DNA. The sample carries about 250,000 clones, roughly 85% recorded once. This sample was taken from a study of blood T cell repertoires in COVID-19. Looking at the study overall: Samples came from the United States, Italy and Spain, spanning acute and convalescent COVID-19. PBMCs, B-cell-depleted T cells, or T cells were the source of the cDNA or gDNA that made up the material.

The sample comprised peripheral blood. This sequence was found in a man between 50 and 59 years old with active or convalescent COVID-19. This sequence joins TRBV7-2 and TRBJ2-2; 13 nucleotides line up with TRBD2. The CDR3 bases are TGTGCCAGCAGCTTAGTACTAACTAGCGGGAGGGGGAACACCGGGGAGCTGTTTTTT. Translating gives CASSLVLTSGRGNTGELFF.